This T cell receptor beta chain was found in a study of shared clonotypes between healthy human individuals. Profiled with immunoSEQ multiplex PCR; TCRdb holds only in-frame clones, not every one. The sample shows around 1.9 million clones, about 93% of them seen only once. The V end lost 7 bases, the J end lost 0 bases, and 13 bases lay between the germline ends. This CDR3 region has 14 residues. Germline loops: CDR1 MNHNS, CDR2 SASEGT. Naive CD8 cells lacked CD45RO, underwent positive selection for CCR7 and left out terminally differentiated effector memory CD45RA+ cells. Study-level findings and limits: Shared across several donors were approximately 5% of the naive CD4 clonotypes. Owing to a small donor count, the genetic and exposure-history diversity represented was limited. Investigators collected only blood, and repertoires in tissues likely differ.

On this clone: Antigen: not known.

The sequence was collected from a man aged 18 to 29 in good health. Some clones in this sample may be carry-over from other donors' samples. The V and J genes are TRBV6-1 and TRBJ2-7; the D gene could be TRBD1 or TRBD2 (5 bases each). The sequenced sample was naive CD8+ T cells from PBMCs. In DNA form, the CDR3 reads TGTGCCAGCAAATACTCCGGGACCTCCTACGAGCAGTACTTC. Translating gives CASKYSGTSYEQYF.